Below are 18 T cell receptor beta chains sequenced from a single sample in a study of metastatic and nonmetastatic thyroid tumors. All patients reached thyroid surgery having received no treatment beforehand. TCRdb reprocessed the PCR reads using MiXCR. Among 25,000 to 30,000 clones listed, about 3.9% were seen once. The material sequenced was blood. Receptor source: a male donor with papillary thyroid cancer or a benign thyroid nodule (not recorded which). Some clones in this sample may be carry-over from other donors' samples.

This clone turned up a few times. The chain has TRBV11-2 and TRBJ2-3; D is unresolved. The CDR3 sequence is 16 residues long. Per germline, CDR1 SGHAT and CDR2 FQNNGV. Trimming pared 3 bases from V and 3 bases from J, leaving 16 bases between. The CDR3: CASSFSGGVGTDTQYF. DNA of the CDR3: TGTGCCAGCAGCTTTTCGGGCGGAGTCGGTACAGATACGCAGTATTTT.

This clone was observed a few times. The V call is TRBV28, the J call TRBJ1-5; no clear D gene. CDR1 MDHEN and CDR2 SYDVKM come from the germline V gene. V shed 6 bases and J shed 14 bases, with 23 bases lying between them. CDR3 length: 14 residues. CDR3 protein: CASRSAGSNHPKHF. DNA for the CDR3: TGTGCCAGCAGATCCGCGGGGAGCAATCACCCCAAGCATTTT.

This clone was seen repeatedly, ten times or more. This rearrangement joins TRBV4-3 to TRBJ1-1; D gene ambiguous. CDR3 size: 15 residues. The V gene lost 0 bases and the J gene lost 0 bases, with 8 bases spanning the gap. The germline gives CDR1 LGHNA, CDR2 YSLEER. CDR3 coding DNA: TGCGCCAGCAGCCAAGAGTATAGCATGAACACTGAAGCTTTCTTT. Residues: CASSQEYSMNTEAFF.

This clone was observed at least ten times. V and J are TRBV14 and TRBJ2-7; no clear D. Germline lookup yields CDR1 SGHDN and CDR2 FVKESK. With 5 bases removed from V and 3 bases from J, the gap between germline ends came to 17 bases. The CDR3 is made up of 15 amino acids. The chain's CDR3 is CASSFGGPTLYEQYF. The CDR3 DNA follows: TGTGCCAGCAGCTTTGGCGGACCTACGCTCTACGAGCAGTACTTC.

This clone has ten or more counts. This rearrangement joins TRBV29-1 to TRBJ2-3; possible D gene TRBD1, 6 bases. The germline V gene has CDR1 SQVTM and CDR2 ANQGSEA. The V gene lost 7 bases and the J gene lost 4 bases, with 15 bases spanning the gap. The CDR3 has 13 residues. In nucleotides, the CDR3 is TGCAGCGGGAAAAGGGGGTTTGCAGATACGCAGTATTTT. Translated, it gives CSGKRGFADTQYF.

This clone was seen at least ten times. V usage is TRBV15 and J usage is TRBJ2-1, with a tentative D call TRBD2 (5 bases). Germline loops: CDR1 LNHNV, CDR2 YYDKDF (reference sequence). V gave up 3 bases and J gave up 6 bases, with 18 bases separating them. CDR3 size: 16 residues. The CDR3 nucleotides read TGTGCCACCAGCAGGGGTGTACTAGTTGGAGGCAATGAGCAGTTCTTC. It specifies CATSRGVLVGGNEQFF.

This clone was detected many times. The CDR3 DNA is TGTGCCACTCTCGGGAGTTCTTCCTACAATGAGCAGTTCTTC. Translation gives CATLGSSSYNEQFF. The chain recombines TRBV10-3 with TRBJ2-1; D perhaps matches TRBD2 (6 bases). CDR3 length: 14 residues. Trimming left V 10 bases short and J 1 base short, with 14 bases between. Germline assignment: CDR1 ENHRY and CDR2 SYGVKD.

Sample share makes this clone medium-sized. The V gene is TRBV20-1, the J gene TRBJ1-2, with D unresolved. CDR3 length: 14 amino acids. Trimming took off 4 bases at V and 12 bases at J, with 24 bases between the two ends. CDR1 and CDR2 (germline): DFQATT, SNEGSKA (reference sequence). CDR3 protein: CSATRPGKVIVHTF. In DNA form, the CDR3 reads TGCAGTGCTACTCGGCCGGGGAAGGTTATAGTACACACCTTC.

This sequence joins TRBV11-2 and TRBJ2-7, with TRBD1 identical over 7 bases. CDR1 is SGHAT, CDR2 FQNNGV, per germline. V was clipped by 5 bases and J by 2 bases; unmatched bases: 6. The length of the CDR3 is 14 residues. The CDR3: CASSESTGPYEQYF. CDR3 in DNA: TGTGCCAGCAGCGAGTCGACAGGGCCCTACGAGCAGTACTTC.

This clone was detected many times. The J gene is TRBJ1-5, the V gene TRBV2, with no clear D. The CDR3 runs to 14 residues. Trimming cost V 6 bases and J 3 bases, with 12 bases left between them. CDR1 SNHLY and CDR2 FYNNEI come from the germline V gene. The DNA for the CDR3 is TGTGCCAGCAGGCAGGACGGCCTCAATCAGCCCCAGCATTTT. Protein product: CASRQDGLNQPQHF.

This clone was detected many times. The gene calls are TRBV10-2 and TRBJ2-5; a weak D match, TRBD2 (5 bases). The V gene lost 0 bases and the J gene lost 0 bases, with 8 bases spanning the gap. Germline V lookup: CDR1 WSHSY, CDR2 SAAADI. The CDR3 totals 15 residues. The CDR3, as DNA: TGCGCCAGCAGTGAGTCCGGGATCGACCAAGAGACCCAGTACTTC. The encoded protein is CASSESGIDQETQYF.

This clone was observed many times. The V gene is TRBV19, the J gene TRBJ2-1, with D maybe TRBD2 (6 bases). Germline CDR1 and CDR2: LNHDA and SQIVND (reference sequence). V lost 4 bases to trimming and J lost 6 bases, with 19 bases between them. This CDR3 region has 16 residues. The CDR3 bases are TGTGCCAGTAGTAAGGGCGTGGGACTTAGGGTCAATGAGCAGTTCTTC. Its protein product is CASSKGVGLRVNEQFF.

A few counts support this clone. The chain combines TRBV6-1 with TRBJ2-3; 8 bases line up with TRBD1. CDR3 length: 16 amino acids. The V gene's germline CDR1 is MNHNS and CDR2 SASEGT. J gave up 5 bases and V 3 bases, and 10 bases lay outside the gene matches. The CDR3 protein is CASSDQTGAGKDTQYF. Here the CDR3 DNA reads TGTGCCAGCAGTGACCAGACAGGGGCCGGCAAAGATACGCAGTATTTT.

CDR3 nucleotide sequence: TGTGCCAGTAGTAAGGGTTCTAGTCCCCTCCACAATGAGCAGTTCTTC. Translating it yields CASSKGSSPLHNEQFF. The chain carries TRBV19 and TRBJ2-1; D remains unclear. Germline loops: CDR1 LNHDA, CDR2 SQIVND (reference sequence). The CDR3 is 16 residues long. Trimming took off 4 bases at V and 5 bases at J, with 18 bases between the two ends.

By frequency in the sample, this clone is medium-sized. The chain is built from TRBV12-3 or TRBV12-4 and TRBJ2-2; D is possibly TRBD2 (6 bases). This CDR3 has 12 amino acids. Trimming removed 5 bases from V and 10 bases from J, with 11 bases in between. The CDR3 bases are TGTGCCAGCAGTCCGGGAGTTGCGGAGCTGTTTTTT. It encodes CASSPGVAELFF.

This clone is classed as medium-sized. CDR3 sequence reads: CASSKEGRSNQPQHF. The CDR3 region has the DNA TGTGCCAGTAGTAAGGAAGGCCGAAGCAATCAGCCCCAGCATTTT. The chain is built from TRBV19 and TRBJ1-5, with no clear D. CDR1 and CDR2 from the germline V gene are LNHDA and SQIVND (reference sequence). The CDR3 spans 15 residues. V lost 4 bases to trimming and J lost 1 base, with 11 bases between them.

In regard to this clone: Given a much more abundant clone one base away, this may be a read error. V is TRBV6-5 and J is TRBJ2-7, with TRBD2 as a possible D gene (7 bases). In germline, CDR1 is MNHEY, CDR2 SVGAGI. The CDR3 loop spans 16 amino acids. CDR3 nucleotide sequence: TGTGCCAGCATTTACTCGATTCGCGGGGGCCTCTACGAGCAGTACTTC. Protein product: CASIYSIRGGLYEQYF.

On this clone: An end of the junction differs from the germline gene, which may be a read error. V gene TRBV24-1 combines with J gene TRBJ2-1; 7 positions match TRBD1. Germline V gene data show CDR1 as KGHDR and CDR2 as SFDVKD. The CDR3 totals 13 residues. CDR3 nucleotides: TGTACCACCAGTGGGACAGACGACTATGAGCAGTTCTTC. Amino acid sequence: CTTSGTDDYEQFF.